Below are 20 T cell receptor beta chains sequenced from a single sample in a study of regulatory T cells in long-lasting Graves disease. This sample's time point: newly diagnosed GD, antithyroid drugs for less than 3 months. PBMC RNA served as the TCR library source. CDR3-region Arm-PCR and iRepertoire HTBI primers produced the TCR beta libraries. A single record per CDR3 protein comes from TCRdb applying MiXCR to the multiplex PCR reads. The sample contains roughly 420,000 distinct CDR3 sequences, about a sixth of which appear only once. The same sample was also used in a study of T cells in Graves' hyperthyroidism and ophthalmopathy.

The sequencing here drew on peripheral blood mononuclear cells (PBMCs), taken at new diagnosis, from a patient treated with antithyroid drugs. These receptors all come from a woman in her 30s with Graves disease.

This clonotype was seen a handful of times. The chain links TRBV24-1 to TRBJ1-1; possible D gene TRBD1, 5 bases. The CDR3 totals 13 residues. Looked up from germline, CDR1 is KGHDR and CDR2 is SFDVKD. The germline V and J ends were trimmed by 8 bases and 1 base, with 10 bases remaining between them. The CDR3 DNA reads as TGTGCCACCACGGGGGAGGAGAACACTGAAGCTTTCTTT. It translates to CATTGEENTEAFF.

This rearrangement joins TRBV11-2 to TRBJ2-7; TRBD2 matches 7 bases. Germline CDR1 SGHAT, CDR2 FQNNGV. CDR3 length: 16 amino acids. V was pared by 2 bases and J by 7 bases, with 14 bases of the junction left unmatched. The CDR3, as DNA: TGTGCCAGCAGCTTAATCGATGTGGCGGGAGCACGAGAGCAGTACTTC. Translating gives CASSLIDVAGAREQYF.

This clonotype was counted at least ten times. The rearrangement joins TRBV20-1 to TRBJ2-3; 9 bases are a match to TRBD1. CDR1 DFQATT and CDR2 SNEGSKA come from the germline V gene (reference sequence). With 7 bases clipped from V and 5 bases from J, the junction kept 7 bases outside the gene matches. The CDR3 is made up of 13 amino acids. The CDR3: CSVRDRVRDTQYF. In nucleotides, the CDR3 is TGCAGTGTCCGGGACAGGGTACGAGATACGCAGTATTTT.

The count of this clonotype is one. The chain carries TRBV6-1 and TRBJ1-2, with TRBD1 identical over 12 bases. The CDR3 runs 16 residues. CDR1 and CDR2 (germline): MNHNS, SASEGT. J lost 4 bases, V lost 7 bases, and 10 bases had no gene match. This chain's CDR3 is CASTGRDRGLGYGYTF. For the CDR3, the DNA is TGTGCCAGCACTGGCCGGGACAGGGGGCTTGGCTATGGCTACACCTTC.

This clonotype was counted ten times or more. This rearrangement joins TRBV6-1 to TRBJ2-1, with 11 bases lining up with TRBD2. The CDR3 loop spans 16 amino acids. Germline V CDR1 and CDR2: MNHNS, SASEGT. The V segment lost 6 bases and the J segment 2 bases; nucleotides outside the gene matches: 6. In DNA form, the CDR3 reads TGTGCCAGCAGCGGTGGGACTAGCGGAGCCTACAATGAGCAGTTCTTC. Its protein product is CASSGGTSGAYNEQFF.

This clonotype was counted between two and nine times. This chain connects TRBV16 to TRBJ2-5; 8 nucleotides line up with TRBD1. CDR1 is KGHSY and CDR2 is FQNENV in the germline V gene. The CDR3 consists of 16 residues. After removal of 3 bases from V and 0 bases from J, the junction contained 6 bases not matched to a gene. The CDR3 nucleotides read TGTGCCAGCAGCCAGCAGGGGGCGAATAACCAAGAGACCCAGTACTTC. Its protein is CASSQQGANNQETQYF.

This clonotype was observed a few times. This rearrangement joins TRBV29-1 to TRBJ1-1; D unclear. Germline CDR1 is SQVTM and CDR2 is ANQGSEA. This CDR3 is built from 13 residues. CDR3 nucleotides: TGCACCATCTCGAAGGCCAGGAACACTGAAGCTTTCTTT. Protein sequence: CTISKARNTEAFF.

The rearrangement uses TRBV19 and TRBJ2-2; D is perhaps TRBD1 or TRBD2 (7 bases each). CDR3 length: 15 amino acids. The V end was cut by 6 bases, the J end by 4 bases, with 15 bases between. The germline V gene has CDR1 LNHDA and CDR2 SQIVND (reference sequence). The CDR3 region is CASRSRGRGTGELFF. CDR3 coding DNA: TGTGCCAGTAGATCCAGGGGGAGGGGCACCGGGGAGCTGTTTTTT.

This chain's CDR3 is CASSTTGEGMNTEAFF. CDR3 nucleotides: TGTGCCAGTAGTACGACAGGGGAGGGGATGAACACTGAAGCTTTCTTT. The chain combines TRBV19 with TRBJ1-1, with TRBD1 identical over 8 bases. With 4 bases clipped from V and 0 bases from J, the junction kept 7 bases outside the gene matches. CDR3 length equals 16 residues. Germline V gene lookup returns CDR1 LNHDA and CDR2 SQIVND (reference sequence).

This clonotype was recorded many times. The rearrangement joins TRBV3-1 to TRBJ1-6; possible D gene TRBD1, 6 bases. Trimming pared 4 bases from V and 8 bases from J, leaving 12 bases between. Per the germline V gene, CDR1 is LGHDT and CDR2 is YNNKEL (reference sequence). The CDR3 is 14 amino acids. CDR3 in DNA: TGTGCCAGCAGCCCCGGGACAACTGATTCACCCCTCCACTTT. It specifies CASSPGTTDSPLHF.

In this sample, this clonotype turned up many times. The chain joins TRBV13 to TRBJ2-1, with a tentative D call TRBD1 (6 bases). V was shortened by 5 bases and J by 4 bases, with 21 bases between the two germline ends. Germline loops: CDR1 PRHDT, CDR2 FYEKMQ (reference sequence). This CDR3 spans 17 amino acids. CDR3 region: CASSPRGQMESYNEQFF. The CDR3 bases are TGTGCCAGCAGCCCTCGCGGACAGATGGAGTCTTACAATGAGCAGTTCTTC.

This clonotype was picked up many times. The rearrangement joins TRBV30 to TRBJ2-5; 8 bases match TRBD1. The CDR3 extends over 12 amino acids. Germline V gene lookup returns CDR1 GTSNPN and CDR2 SVGIG (reference sequence). V dropped 7 bases and J dropped 5; count of bases not matched to a gene: 6. CDR3 sequence: CASDRGFETQYF. In DNA form, the CDR3 reads TGTGCCTCTGACAGGGGTTTCGAGACCCAGTACTTC.

This clonotype was counted between two and nine times. CDR3 DNA: TGTGCCAGCCTACTAAGCGGGAGACGGGATACGCAGTATTTT. Its protein is CASLLSGRRDTQYF. V usage is TRBV18 and J usage is TRBJ2-3; TRBD2 agrees at 8 bases. Per germline, CDR1 KGHSH and CDR2 LQKENI. V dropped 8 bases and J dropped 6; count of bases not matched to a gene: 10. The CDR3 runs to 14 residues.

This clonotype showed up just a few times. A much larger clone differs from this one at a single base, so this may be a read error. The chain carries TRBV11-2 and TRBJ1-1, with D tentatively TRBD1 (6 bases). The V gene's germline CDR1 is SGHAT and CDR2 FQNNGV. V lost 5 bases to trimming and J lost 4 bases, with 14 bases between them. There are 14 residues in the CDR3. The CDR3 region is CASSPRGQSTEAFF. CDR3 DNA: TGTGCCAGCAGCCCTCGGGGGCAGAGCACTGAAGCTTTCTTT.

About this clonotype: A read error may be the cause here, since a much bigger clone is one base away. V usage is TRBV11-2 and J usage is TRBJ2-7; 14 bases line up with TRBD2. The CDR3 loop spans 15 amino acids. Per the germline V gene, CDR1 is SGHAT and CDR2 is FQNNGV. After removal of 5 bases from V and 4 bases from J, the junction contained 4 bases not matched to a gene. This CDR3 is CASSETSGRGYEQYF. The CDR3 DNA follows: TGTGCCAGCAGCGAGACTAGCGGGAGGGGGTACGAGCAGTACTTC.

This clonotype came up many times. The V call is TRBV7-9, the J call TRBJ1-2; D may be TRBD1 (6 bases). Germline lookup yields CDR1 SEHNR and CDR2 FQNEAQ (reference sequence). Trimming shortened V by 6 bases and J by 0 bases, and 14 bases separated the two germline ends. CDR3 length equals 15 residues. The CDR3 bases are TGTGCCAGCAGTTCCAGACAGGATTCTAACTATGGCTACACCTTC. Protein: CASSSRQDSNYGYTF.

This chain links TRBV6-1 with TRBJ2-7; 12 nucleotides align to TRBD2. V trimming: 5 bases; J trimming: 4 bases; junction bases outside the gene matches: 9. CDR1 MNHNS and CDR2 SASEGT come from the germline V gene. The CDR3 is made up of 16 amino acids. The CDR3 loop reads CASSPYLAGGGYEQYF. DNA of the CDR3: TGTGCCAGCAGTCCCTACCTAGCGGGAGGGGGTTACGAGCAGTACTTC.

This clonotype has ten or more counts. The chain uses TRBV6-9 and TRBJ1-5; possibly TRBD1 for D (6 bases). Trimming removed 3 bases from V and 1 base from J, with 13 bases in between. This CDR3 contains 16 residues. Germline values: CDR1 MNHGY, CDR2 SVAAGI. DNA of the CDR3: TGTGCCAGCAGTTACCTGGGGGCTGAAAGCAATCAGCCCCAGCATTTT. Its translation is CASSYLGAESNQPQHF.

The J gene is TRBJ1-6, the V gene TRBV7-6, with a weak D call TRBD1 (6 bases). The CDR3 spans 19 residues. V was trimmed by 0 bases and J by 7 bases, leaving 22 bases between them. CDR1 and CDR2 from the germline V gene are SGHVS and FNYEAQ. The CDR3: CASSLAPQTGALGNSPLHF. For the CDR3, the DNA is TGTGCCAGCAGCTTAGCGCCCCAGACAGGTGCCCTGGGAAATTCACCCCTCCACTTT.

A few counts support this clonotype. The chain joins TRBV5-1 to TRBJ1-1, with TRBD1 identical over 10 bases. Germline V gives CDR1 SGHRS, CDR2 YFSETQ. The trim removed 0 bases at V and 11 bases at J, leaving 10 bases unmatched. CDR3 length equals 15 residues. In DNA, the CDR3 is TGCGCCAGCAGCTTGGGTGGGACAGGGGACCCGGGGGCTTTCTTT. It codes for CASSLGGTGDPGAFF.